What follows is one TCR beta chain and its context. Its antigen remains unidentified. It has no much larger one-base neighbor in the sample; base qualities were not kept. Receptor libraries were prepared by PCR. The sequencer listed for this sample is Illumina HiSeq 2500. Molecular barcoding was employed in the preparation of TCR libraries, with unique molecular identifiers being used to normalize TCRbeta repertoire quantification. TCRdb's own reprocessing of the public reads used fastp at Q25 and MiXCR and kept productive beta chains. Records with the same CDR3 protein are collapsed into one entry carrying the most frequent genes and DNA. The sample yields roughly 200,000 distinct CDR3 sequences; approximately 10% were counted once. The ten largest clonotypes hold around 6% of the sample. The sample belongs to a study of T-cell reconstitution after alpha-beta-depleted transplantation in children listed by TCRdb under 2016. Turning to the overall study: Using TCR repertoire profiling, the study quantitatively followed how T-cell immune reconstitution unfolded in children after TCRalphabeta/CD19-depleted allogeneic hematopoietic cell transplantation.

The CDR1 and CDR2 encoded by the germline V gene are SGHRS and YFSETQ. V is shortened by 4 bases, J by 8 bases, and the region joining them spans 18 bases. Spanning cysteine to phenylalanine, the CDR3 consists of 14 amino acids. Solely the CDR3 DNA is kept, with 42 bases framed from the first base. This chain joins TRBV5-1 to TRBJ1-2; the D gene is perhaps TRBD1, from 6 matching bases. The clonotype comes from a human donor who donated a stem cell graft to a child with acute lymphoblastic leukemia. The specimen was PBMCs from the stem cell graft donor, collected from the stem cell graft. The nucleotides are TGCGCCAGCAGCCCGACAGGAAGGACATCGGGCTACACCTTC. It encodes CASSPTGRTSGYTF.